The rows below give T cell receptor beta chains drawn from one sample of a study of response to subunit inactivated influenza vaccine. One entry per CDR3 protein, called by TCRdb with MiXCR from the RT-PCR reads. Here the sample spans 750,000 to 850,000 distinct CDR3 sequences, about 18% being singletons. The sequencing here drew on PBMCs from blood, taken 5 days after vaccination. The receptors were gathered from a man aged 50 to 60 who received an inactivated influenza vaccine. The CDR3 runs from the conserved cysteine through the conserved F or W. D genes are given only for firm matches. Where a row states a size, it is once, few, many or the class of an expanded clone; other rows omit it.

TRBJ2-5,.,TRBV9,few,CASSVAKGQETQYF,TGTGCCAGCAGCGTAGCCAAGGGCCAAGAGACCCAGTACTTC
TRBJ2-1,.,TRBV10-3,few,CAISESPTRAIPTYNEQFF,TGTGCCATCAGTGAGTCGCCGACAAGGGCGATCCCGACCTACAATGAGCAGTTCTTC
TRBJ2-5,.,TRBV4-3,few,CASSQETWEVQETQYF,TGCGCCAGCAGCCAAGAGACGTGGGAGGTTCAAGAGACCCAGTACTTC
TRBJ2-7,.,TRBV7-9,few,CASSSPSSYEQYF,TGTGCCAGCAGCTCCCCGAGCTCCTACGAGCAGTACTTC
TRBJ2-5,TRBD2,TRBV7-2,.,CASSLKLAGGSQETQYF,TGTGCCAGCAGCTTAAAACTAGCGGGGGGGTCTCAAGAGACCCAGTACTTC
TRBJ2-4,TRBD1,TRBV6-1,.,CASSPRGLIAKNIQYF,TGTGCCAGCAGCCCCAGGGGGTTAATAGCCAAAAACATTCAGTACTTC
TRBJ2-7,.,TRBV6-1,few,CASRGQSSYEQYF,TGTGCCAGTCGAGGGCAGAGCTCCTACGAGCAGTACTTC
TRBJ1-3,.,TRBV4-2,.,CASSRGHESGNTIYF,TGTGCCAGCAGCCGCGGACACGAGTCTGGAAACACCATATATTTT
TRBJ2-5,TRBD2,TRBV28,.,CASTISGSGQETQYF,TGTGCCAGCACTATTAGCGGGAGCGGGCAAGAGACCCAGTACTTC
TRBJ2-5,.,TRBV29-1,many,CSVGGVGETQYF,TGCAGCGTAGGCGGGGTCGGGGAGACCCAGTACTTC
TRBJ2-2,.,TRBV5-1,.,CASRMNSYTGELFF,TGCGCCAGCAGAATGAACAGCTACACCGGGGAGCTGTTTTTT
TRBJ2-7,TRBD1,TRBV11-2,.,CASSGAGTGGTAGYYEQYF,TGTGCCAGCAGCGGCGCCGGGACAGGGGGCACCGCGGGATATTACGAGCAGTACTTC
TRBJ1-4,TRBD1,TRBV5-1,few,CASSSYRGTNEKLFF,TGCGCCAGCAGCTCGTACAGGGGAACTAATGAAAAACTGTTTTTT
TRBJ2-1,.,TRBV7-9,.,CASSWVPFIDEQFF,TGTGCCAGCAGCTGGGTCCCCTTTATCGATGAGCAGTTCTTC
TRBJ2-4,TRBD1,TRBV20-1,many,CSAPRGGAVQRAKNIQYF,TGCAGTGCCCCCCGAGGGGGCGCGGTCCAGCGGGCCAAAAACATTCAGTACTTC
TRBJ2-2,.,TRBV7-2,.,CASSLGGPSRGTGELFF,TGTGCCAGCAGCCTAGGGGGGCCCTCAAGGGGCACCGGGGAGCTGTTTTTT
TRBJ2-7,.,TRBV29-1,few,CSAIQGVDEQYF,TGCAGCGCTATACAGGGAGTCGACGAGCAGTACTTC
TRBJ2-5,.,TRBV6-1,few,CASRRRGETQYF,TGTGCCAGCAGGAGGAGAGGGGAGACCCAGTACTTC
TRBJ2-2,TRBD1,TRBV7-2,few,CASSLAGQMDGELFF,TGTGCCAGCAGCTTAGCGGGACAGATGGACGGGGAGCTGTTTTTT
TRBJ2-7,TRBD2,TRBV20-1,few,CSASRAGGLNEQYF,TGCAGTGCTAGTCGGGCGGGGGGTTTAAACGAGCAGTACTTC
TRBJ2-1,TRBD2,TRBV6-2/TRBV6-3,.,CASRPSGVRSAEQFF,TGTGCCAGCAGACCTAGCGGGGTTAGATCGGCTGAGCAGTTCTTC
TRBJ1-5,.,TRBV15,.,CATSGLESNQPQHF,TGTGCCACCAGTGGACTTGAGAGCAATCAGCCCCAGCATTTT
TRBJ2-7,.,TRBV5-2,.,CASSLTVAKAQYF,TGTGCCAGCAGCTTGACAGTTGCTAAGGCGCAGTACTTC
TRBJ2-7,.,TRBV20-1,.,CSAGPGPIGEQYF,TGCAGTGCTGGCCCGGGACCGATCGGGGAGCAGTACTTC
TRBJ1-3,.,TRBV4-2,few,CASSQDQTRSGNTIYF,TGTGCCAGCAGCCAAGATCAGACTCGCTCTGGAAACACCATATATTTT
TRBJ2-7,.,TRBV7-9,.,CASSLESWSSYEQYF,TGTGCCAGCAGCTTAGAATCGTGGAGCTCCTACGAGCAGTACTTC
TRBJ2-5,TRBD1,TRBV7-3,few,CASSLYPRQGAGETQYF,TGTGCCAGCAGCTTATACCCTCGACAGGGGGCTGGGGAGACCCAGTACTTC
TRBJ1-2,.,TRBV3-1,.,CASSQDLGRKGHGYTF,TGTGCCAGCAGCCAAGATTTGGGCCGAAAAGGCCATGGCTACACCTTC
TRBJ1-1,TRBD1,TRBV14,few,CASSKDRDNTEAFF,TGTGCCAGCAGCAAGGACAGGGACAACACTGAAGCTTTCTTT
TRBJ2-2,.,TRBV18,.,CASSPPSSPRTGELFF,TGTGCCAGCTCACCACCGAGCTCCCCGAGGACCGGGGAGCTGTTTTTT
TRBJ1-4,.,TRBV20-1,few,CSASLGGRVGEKLFF,TGCAGTGCTAGTCTCGGGGGCCGGGTGGGGGAAAAACTGTTTTTT
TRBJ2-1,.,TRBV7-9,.,CASSSSGSTYNEQFF,TGTGCCAGCAGCAGTAGCGGAAGTACCTACAATGAGCAGTTCTTC
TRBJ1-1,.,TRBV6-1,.,CASSESLVYTEAFF,TGTGCCAGCAGTGAAAGTTTAGTCTACACTGAAGCTTTCTTT
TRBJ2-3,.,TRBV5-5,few,CASSSRVSTDTQYF,TGTGCCAGCAGCTCCAGGGTTAGCACAGATACGCAGTATTTT
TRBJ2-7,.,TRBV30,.,CAWSTVGTYEQYF,TGTGCCTGGAGTACAGTAGGGACTTACGAGCAGTACTTC
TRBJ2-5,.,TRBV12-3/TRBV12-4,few,CASSGPQGRETQYF,TGTGCCAGCAGTGGCCCTCAGGGGAGGGAGACCCAGTACTTC
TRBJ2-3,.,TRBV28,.,CASSFASPYTDTQYF,TGTGCCAGCAGTTTCGCTAGCCCGTACACAGATACGCAGTATTTT
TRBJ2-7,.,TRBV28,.,CASSSNEGVLHEQYF,TGTGCCAGCAGTTCAAACGAGGGTGTCCTCCACGAGCAGTACTTC
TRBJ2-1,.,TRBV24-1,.,CATSDWTGAEQFF,TGTGCCACCAGTGATTGGACGGGGGCTGAGCAGTTCTTC
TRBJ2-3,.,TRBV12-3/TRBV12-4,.,CASSFPAGINTQYF,TGTGCCAGCAGTTTCCCGGCAGGGATTAATACGCAGTATTTT
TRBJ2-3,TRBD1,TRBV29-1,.,CSARTGSSTDTQYF,TGCAGCGCCAGGACAGGTAGTAGCACAGATACGCAGTATTTT
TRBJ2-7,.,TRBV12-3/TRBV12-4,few,CASSLNMPKYEQYF,TGTGCCAGCAGTCTAAACATGCCCAAATACGAGCAGTACTTC
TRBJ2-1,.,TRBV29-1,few,CSENRGSSYNEQFF,TGCAGCGAAAACCGGGGGAGCTCCTACAATGAGCAGTTCTTC
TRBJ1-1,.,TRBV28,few,CASMGFEGTEAFF,TGTGCCAGCATGGGTTTCGAGGGCACTGAAGCTTTCTTT
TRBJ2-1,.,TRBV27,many,CASSFVRGNEQFF,TGTGCCAGCAGTTTTGTTAGAGGCAATGAGCAGTTCTTC
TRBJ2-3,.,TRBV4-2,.,CASSQVKGELSTDTQYF,TGTGCCAGCAGCCAAGTAAAGGGGGAACTTAGCACAGATACGCAGTATTTT
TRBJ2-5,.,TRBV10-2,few,CASSVRLQQETQYF,TGCGCCAGCAGTGTTAGACTCCAACAAGAGACCCAGTACTTC
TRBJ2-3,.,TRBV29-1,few,CSVAPGLLNTDTQYF,TGCAGCGTCGCACCGGGACTCCTCAACACAGATACGCAGTATTTT
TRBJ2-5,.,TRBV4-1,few,CASSQVRLETQYF,TGCGCCAGCAGCCAAGTCCGGCTGGAGACCCAGTACTTC
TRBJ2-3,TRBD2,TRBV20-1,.,CSLTSGGVGTDTQYF,TGCAGTCTAACTAGCGGGGGGGTTGGCACAGATACGCAGTATTTT
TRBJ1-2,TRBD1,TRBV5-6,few,CASSLEGTDYGYTF,TGTGCCAGCAGCTTGGAGGGGACAGACTATGGCTACACCTTC
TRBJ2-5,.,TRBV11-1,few,CASSLIRRAGSQEIQETQYF,TGTGCCAGCAGCTTAATCCGTCGGGCTGGCAGCCAAGAGATTCAAGAGACCCAGTACTTC
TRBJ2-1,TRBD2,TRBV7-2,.,CASSPQAGGTYNEQFF,TGTGCCAGCAGCCCCCAAGCGGGGGGGACCTACAATGAGCAGTTCTTC
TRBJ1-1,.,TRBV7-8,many,CASSFVGEAFF,TGTGCCAGCAGCTTCGTTGGTGAAGCTTTCTTT
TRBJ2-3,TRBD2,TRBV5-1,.,CASSLNTGGRGDTQYF,TGCGCCAGCAGCCTGAACACGGGAGGTCGTGGAGATACGCAGTATTTT